The rows below give T cell receptor beta chains drawn from one sample of a study of CD8+CD57+ T cells in acquired aplastic anemia. TCRdb independently ran MiXCR on the reads; one entry per CDR3 protein. The table lists approximately 380,000 distinct CDR3 sequences, 65% to 75% of them singletons, with more than 3.5% in the top ten. Source material: sorted CD4+, CD8+, or CD8+CD57+ T cells (not recorded which) from PBMCs. These receptors came from a human donor in good health, serving as a control. The CDR3 runs from the conserved cysteine through the conserved F or W. Each record gives: CDR3 protein, CDR3 DNA, D gene, J gene, V gene, clone size. The D gene is left open where the match is weak. Rows give clone size only sometimes, using once, few, many, or a class for an expanded clone.

cdr3_aa: CAWSEGAGYGYTF; cdr3_nt: TGTGCCTGGAGTGAAGGCGCGGGGTATGGCTACACCTTC; d_call: -; j_call: TRBJ1-2; v_call: TRBV30; clone_size: many
cdr3_aa: CASSNEGQAYSVQFF; cdr3_nt: TGCGCCAGCAGCAACGAGGGACAGGCTTACAGTGTGCAGTTCTTC; d_call: TRBD1; j_call: TRBJ2-1; v_call: TRBV7-2; clone_size: -
cdr3_aa: CASSFGGSTIYF; cdr3_nt: TGTGCCAGCAGCTTTGGGGGGTCCACTATATATTTT; d_call: -; j_call: TRBJ1-3; v_call: TRBV7-9; clone_size: once
cdr3_aa: CASSAPGQWEQLFF; cdr3_nt: TGTGCCAGCAGCGCACCGGGACAGTGGGAACAACTGTTTTTT; d_call: TRBD1; j_call: TRBJ1-4; v_call: TRBV7-2; clone_size: -
cdr3_aa: CASSPGSAHTEAF; cdr3_nt: TGTGCCAGCAGCCCAGGGTCGGCGCACACTGAAGCTTTC; d_call: -; j_call: TRBJ2-7; v_call: TRBV7-9; clone_size: -
cdr3_aa: CASSLRGASGNTIYF; cdr3_nt: TGTGCCAGCAGCTTAAGGGGAGCCTCTGGAAACACCATATATTTT; d_call: -; j_call: TRBJ1-3; v_call: TRBV7-3; clone_size: -
cdr3_aa: CASSVGTGTDTQYF; cdr3_nt: TGTGCCAGCAGTGTCGGTACAGGCACAGATACGCAGTATTTT; d_call: -; j_call: TRBJ2-3; v_call: TRBV25-1; clone_size: -
cdr3_aa: CASSLAGGPYYEQYF; cdr3_nt: TGTGCCAGCAGCCTGGCCGGGGGACCATACTACGAGCAGTACTTC; d_call: -; j_call: TRBJ2-7; v_call: TRBV5-6; clone_size: -
cdr3_aa: CASSQVDMGFSYEQYF; cdr3_nt: TGCGCCAGCAGCCAAGTGGACATGGGATTCTCCTACGAGCAGTACTTC; d_call: -; j_call: TRBJ2-7; v_call: TRBV4-1; clone_size: many
cdr3_aa: CASRSTQTRRADTQYF; cdr3_nt: TGTGCCAGCAGAAGTACCCAGACTAGAAGAGCAGATACGCAGTATTTT; d_call: -; j_call: TRBJ2-3; v_call: TRBV11-2; clone_size: many
cdr3_aa: CASSGKETQYF; cdr3_nt: TGTGCGAGCAGTGGTAAGGAGACCCAGTACTTC; d_call: -; j_call: TRBJ2-5; v_call: TRBV2; clone_size: -
cdr3_aa: CASSALTAGVDTQYF; cdr3_nt: TGTGCCAGCAGCGCCTTAACGGCGGGGGTAGATACGCAGTATTTT; d_call: TRBD2; j_call: TRBJ2-3; v_call: TRBV9; clone_size: -
cdr3_aa: CASRLAGWNTGELFF; cdr3_nt: TGTGCCAGCCGTTTAGCTGGGTGGAACACCGGGGAGCTGTTTTTT; d_call: -; j_call: TRBJ2-2; v_call: TRBV6-5; clone_size: -
cdr3_aa: CASGLDGRDQPQHF; cdr3_nt: TGTGCTAGTGGTTTGGACGGGAGGGATCAGCCCCAGCATTTT; d_call: -; j_call: TRBJ1-5; v_call: TRBV12-5; clone_size: once
cdr3_aa: CASSPGQGVSGEYF; cdr3_nt: TGTGCCAGCAGCCCAGGACAGGGTGTTTCCGGGGAGTACTTC; d_call: TRBD1; j_call: TRBJ2-7; v_call: TRBV7-2; clone_size: -
cdr3_aa: CASSLASGIGYGYTF; cdr3_nt: TGTGCCAGCAGCTTGGCTTCCGGGATCGGGTATGGCTACACCTTC; d_call: -; j_call: TRBJ1-2; v_call: TRBV5-1; clone_size: once
cdr3_aa: CSARALAGEYNEQFF; cdr3_nt: TGCAGTGCCCGAGCCCTAGCGGGAGAGTACAATGAGCAGTTCTTC; d_call: TRBD2; j_call: TRBJ2-1; v_call: TRBV20-1; clone_size: -
cdr3_aa: CSARRAACEPPGEQFF; cdr3_nt: TGCAGCGCTAGGAGGGCGGCCTGCGAGCCCCCAGGGGAGCAGTTCTTC; d_call: -; j_call: TRBJ2-1; v_call: TRBV20-1; clone_size: -
cdr3_aa: CASRLAVAGAQEFF; cdr3_nt: TGTGCTAGCAGATTAGCGGTGGCGGGGGCTCAAGAGTTCTTT; d_call: -; j_call: TRBJ1-1; v_call: TRBV7-6; clone_size: -
cdr3_aa: CASRKAGQEAAEYQYF; cdr3_nt: TGTGCCAGCCGTAAAGCCGGGCAGGAGGCCGCTGAATATCAGTACTTC; d_call: -; j_call: TRBJ2-5; v_call: TRBV7-2; clone_size: -
cdr3_aa: CASSSPGQGLNNEQFF; cdr3_nt: TGTGCCAGCAGCTCTCCGGGACAGGGGTTGAACAATGAGCAGTTCTTC; d_call: TRBD1; j_call: TRBJ2-1; v_call: TRBV7-3; clone_size: few
cdr3_aa: CASSFGTENKETQYF; cdr3_nt: TGCGCCAGCAGCTTCGGGACAGAAAATAAAGAGACCCAGTACTTC; d_call: TRBD1; j_call: TRBJ2-5; v_call: TRBV5-1; clone_size: -
cdr3_aa: CASSPRPGDNSPLHF; cdr3_nt: TGTGCCAGCAGCCCCCGGCCTGGGGATAATTCACCCCTCCACTTT; d_call: -; j_call: TRBJ1-6; v_call: TRBV9; clone_size: many
cdr3_aa: CSARDDRGSYEQYF; cdr3_nt: TGCAGTGCTAGAGATGACAGGGGATCCTACGAGCAGTACTTC; d_call: TRBD1; j_call: TRBJ2-7; v_call: TRBV20-1; clone_size: -
cdr3_aa: CSASPPGQGVSTDTQYF; cdr3_nt: TGCAGTGCTAGTCCTCCGGGACAGGGGGTAAGCACAGATACGCAGTATTTT; d_call: TRBD1; j_call: TRBJ2-3; v_call: TRBV20-1; clone_size: -
cdr3_aa: CSAETPRDRSGEQYF; cdr3_nt: TGCAGTGCTGAGACCCCAAGAGACCGGTCCGGCGAGCAGTACTTC; d_call: -; j_call: TRBJ2-7; v_call: TRBV20-1; clone_size: -
cdr3_aa: CASSLNRNEKLFF; cdr3_nt: TGTGCTAGCAGCTTAAACCGGAATGAAAAACTGTTTTTT; d_call: -; j_call: TRBJ1-4; v_call: TRBV7-7; clone_size: many